The 24 T cell receptor beta chains listed next were all sequenced from one sample in a study of shared T cell receptors in the human thymus. TCRdb keeps only in-frame clones here, not all; method: immunoSEQ multiplex PCR. Of 600,000 or so clones in the sample, approximately 87% were seen once. These data also formed part of another study, on human thymus T cells.

Sequencing was carried out using thymocytes. The receptor set was obtained from a boy younger than two with a congenital heart defect.

CDR3 nucleotide sequence: TGCGCCAGCAGCCATGATAGAGGGACCTACGAGCAGTACTTC. This encodes CASSHDRGTYEQYF. The chain has TRBV4-1 and TRBJ2-7, with a possible D match to TRBD2 (5 bases). CDR1 and CDR2 from the germline V gene are MGHRA and YSYEKL. Deletions cut 3 bases from V and 2 bases from J, with 11 bases between. The length of the CDR3 is 14 residues.

This clone was counted once. The chain combines TRBV10-1 with TRBJ2-1; 8 bases are a match to TRBD2. The J segment lost 6 bases and the V segment lost 6 bases, leaving 13 bases of the junction unmatched. CDR1 WNHNN and CDR2 SYGVQD come from the germline V gene (reference sequence). The CDR3 contains 16 residues. CDR3: CASSDVFRTSINEQFF. The DNA for the CDR3 is TGCGCCAGCAGCGATGTATTCCGGACTAGCATCAATGAGCAGTTCTTC.

The V call is TRBV4-3, the J call TRBJ1-2; D is uncertain. This CDR3 is 15 amino acids long. V dropped 3 bases and J dropped 0 bases, with 11 bases sitting between them. Germline CDR1 LGHNA, CDR2 YSLEER. DNA of the CDR3: TGCGCCAGCAGCCAGTCTGACAAAGCTAACTATGGCTACACCTTC. Translating it yields CASSQSDKANYGYTF.

The gene calls are TRBV18 and TRBJ2-3; 10 bases align to TRBD2. V shed 6 bases, J shed 4 bases, and the junction held 7 bases outside the gene matches. The CDR3 extends over 15 amino acids. Germline-derived CDR1 and CDR2 are KGHSH and LQKENI. CDR3 DNA: TGTGCCAGCTCCTCGCCTAGCGGGAGTGCAGATACGCAGTATTTT. As protein: CASSSPSGSADTQYF.

This clone appeared a few times. The chain links TRBV15 to TRBJ2-2, with 9 bases aligning to TRBD2. The CDR3 consists of 16 residues. With V trimmed by 5 bases and J by 2 bases, 6 bases remained unmatched. CDR1 is LNHNV, CDR2 YYDKDF, per germline (reference sequence). CDR3 in DNA: TGTGCCACCAGCGGAGGGGGGACTAGCAACACCGGGGAGCTGTTTTTT. The encoded protein is CATSGGGTSNTGELFF.

The rearrangement uses TRBV28 and TRBJ2-7; maybe TRBD1 (6 bases). Trimming took off 6 bases at V and 0 bases at J, with 9 bases between the two ends. Germline assignment: CDR1 MDHEN and CDR2 SYDVKM. There are 13 residues in the CDR3. The CDR3: CASSGQISYEQYF. The DNA of the CDR3 is TGTGCCAGCAGCGGACAGATCTCCTACGAGCAGTACTTC.

The chain has TRBV2 and TRBJ1-1, with a possible D match to TRBD1 (5 bases). Germline V lookup: CDR1 SNHLY, CDR2 FYNNEI. Deletions cut 2 bases from V and 5 bases from J, with 18 bases between. This CDR3 is built from 16 residues. CDR3 amino acids: CASSEKGRETMTEAFF. CDR3 sequence (DNA): TGTGCCAGCAGTGAAAAGGGGAGGGAAACGATGACTGAAGCTTTCTTT. The entire variable domain, with the rest obtained from reference TRBV2 and TRBJ1-1, is as follows: EPEVTQTPSHQVTQMGQEVILRCVPISNHLYFYWYRQILGQKVEFLVSFYNNEISEKSEIFDDQFSVERPDGSNFTLKIRSTKLEDSAMYFCASSEKGRETMTEAFFGQGTRLTVV.

About this clone: At the DNA level, this CDR3 is encoded by other sequences in the same sample as well. The chain carries TRBV27 and TRBJ2-7, with TRBD1 matching 8 bases. V lost 3 bases to trimming and J lost 3 bases; unmatched junction nucleotides: 1. The CDR3 loop spans 13 amino acids. In germline, CDR1 is MNHEY, CDR2 SMNVEV (reference sequence). The CDR3 protein is CASSFTGGYEQYF. Written as DNA, the CDR3 is TGTGCCAGCAGTTTTACAGGGGGCTACGAGCAGTACTTC.

This clone came up a few times. The junction does not match germline at one end; this may be a read error. This chain connects TRBV19 to TRBJ2-3, with a possible D match to TRBD2 (6 bases). Per germline, CDR1 LNHDA and CDR2 SQIVND (reference sequence). This CDR3 is 16 amino acids long. CDR3 in amino acids: CASSRHPSGSTDTQYF. The CDR3 DNA reads as TGTGCCAGCAGTAGACACCCGAGCGGGAGCACAGATACGCAGTATTTT.

The rearrangement links TRBV14 to TRBJ2-7, with 13 nucleotides matching TRBD2. Germline-derived CDR1 and CDR2 are SGHDN and FVKESK. The CDR3 is made up of 16 amino acids. After removal of 4 bases from V and 6 bases from J, the junction contained 9 bases not matched to a gene. CDR3 nucleotide sequence: TGTGCCAGCAGCCCAAGGACTAGCGGGAGAGTCTGCGAGCAGTACTTC. Protein: CASSPRTSGRVCEQYF.

The genes are TRBV5-1 and TRBJ2-5; D gene ambiguous. V was pared by 6 bases and J by 4 bases, with 19 bases between. This CDR3 has 15 amino acids. The germline CDR1 and CDR2 sequences are SGHRS and YFSETQ. The CDR3 loop reads CASKVRSQTRETQYF. The CDR3 DNA is TGCGCCAGCAAGGTTCGAAGCCAGACACGAGAGACCCAGTACTTC.

CDR3 sequence: CASSQFQALSYGYTF. In DNA, the CDR3 is TGCGCCAGCAGTCAATTCCAGGCCCTGTCCTATGGCTACACCTTC. This sequence joins TRBV23-1 and TRBJ1-2; D gene unclear. TRBV23-1 is known as an ORF, though its function is uncertain. Deletions cut 1 base from V and 4 bases from J, with 13 bases between. The CDR3 consists of 15 residues.

The J gene is TRBJ2-1, the V gene TRBV2, with TRBD2 identical over 9 bases. V lost 3 bases and J lost 3; bases outside the gene matches: 12. Germline V gives CDR1 SNHLY, CDR2 FYNNEI. The CDR3 length is 18 residues. The CDR3 nucleotides read TGTGCCAGCAGTGAGGGAGGCAGGGATAGCGGGGGCTACAATGAGCAGTTCTTC. It yields the protein CASSEGGRDSGGYNEQFF.

This clone turned up a few times. The chain couples TRBV5-4 to TRBJ2-7; 11 bases map to TRBD2. The germline V gene encodes CDR1 SGHNT and CDR2 YYREEE (reference sequence). Trimming took 5 bases from V and 5 from J; bases not matched to a gene: 3. This CDR3 contains 13 residues. DNA for the CDR3: TGTGCCAGCAGACTAGCGGGGGATGACGAGCAGTACTTC. Amino acid sequence: CASRLAGDDEQYF.

The genes are TRBV7-2 and TRBJ1-1, with 8 bases matching TRBD1. Germline V gene lookup returns CDR1 SGHTA and CDR2 FQGNSA. Germline trimming cut 3 bases from V and 1 base from J; bases unmatched to any gene: 4. The CDR3 runs 15 residues. This CDR3 is CASSFRGQGNTEAFF. DNA for the CDR3: TGTGCCAGCAGCTTTAGAGGACAGGGGAACACTGAAGCTTTCTTT.

The CDR3 nucleotides are TGTGCCAGCCAGGACCGGGACTCGGAGACCCAGTACTTC. Protein: CASQDRDSETQYF. The chain joins TRBV5-4 to TRBJ2-5; D perhaps matches TRBD2 (6 bases). Trimming took 7 bases from V and 5 from J, leaving 15 bases between them. CDR3 length equals 13 residues. Germline-derived CDR1 and CDR2 are SGHNT and YYREEE (reference sequence).

The rearrangement joins TRBV15 to TRBJ2-3, with TRBD2 as a possible D gene (6 bases). Trimming pared 3 bases from V and 0 bases from J, leaving 13 bases between. Germline values: CDR1 LNHNV, CDR2 YYDKDF (reference sequence). The CDR3 loop spans 16 amino acids. In nucleotides, the CDR3 is TGTGCCACCAGCAGTATGCGCGGGGTTAGCACAGATACGCAGTATTTT. This translates into CATSSMRGVSTDTQYF. The complete variable domain, with remaining parts taken from reference TRBV15 and TRBJ2-3, reads DAMVIQNPRYQVTQFGKPVTLSCSQTLNHNVMYWYQQKSSQAPKLLFHYYDKDFNNEADTPDNFQSRRPNTSFCFLDIRSPGLGDTAMYLCATSSMRGVSTDTQYFGPGTRLTVL.

The V call is TRBV14, the J call TRBJ1-2, with D hard to call. CDR1 is SGHDN and CDR2 is FVKESK in the germline V gene. V was shortened by 1 base and J by 3 bases, with 6 bases between the two germline ends. CDR3 size: 13 residues. As DNA, the CDR3 is TGTGCCAGCAGCCAAGCCTCAGACTATGGCTACACCTTC. Its protein is CASSQASDYGYTF.

The chain has TRBV6-5 and TRBJ2-1; perhaps TRBD1 as D (6 bases). Per germline, CDR1 MNHEY and CDR2 SVGAGI. With 5 bases removed from V and 5 bases from J, the gap between germline ends came to 13 bases. The CDR3 runs 14 residues. CDR3 nucleotide sequence: TGTGCCAGCAGTCACAGGGTAGCGAACAATGAGCAGTTCTTC. This translates into CASSHRVANNEQFF.

The V and J genes are TRBV5-1 and TRBJ1-4, with a weak D call TRBD1 (5 bases). Looked up from germline, CDR1 is SGHRS and CDR2 is YFSETQ. With 0 bases removed from V and 8 bases from J, the gap between germline ends came to 11 bases. The CDR3 has 14 amino acids. CDR3: CASSLGARGEKLFF. The CDR3 DNA reads TGCGCCAGCAGCTTGGGGGCCCGGGGGGAAAAACTGTTTTTT.

J is TRBJ2-5 and V is TRBV7-9; possibly TRBD1 for D (6 bases). The DNA end is more similar to TRBJ2-7, so the J call may be wrong. The germline V gene encodes CDR1 SEHNR and CDR2 FQNEAQ (reference sequence). The CDR3 runs to 15 residues. Here the CDR3 DNA reads TGTGCCAGCAGCCCCCACGAGGGGGAATCCTACGAGCAGTACTTC. This encodes CASSPHEGESYEQYF.

The rearrangement joins TRBV18 to TRBJ2-1; the D gene is possibly TRBD2 (6 bases). The germline V gene has CDR1 KGHSH and CDR2 LQKENI. The V end lost 3 bases, the J end lost 7 bases, and 22 bases lay between the germline ends. The CDR3 loop spans 17 amino acids. This CDR3 is CASSPHNRLGSWNEQFF. CDR3 DNA sequence: TGTGCCAGCTCACCCCACAACAGACTCGGGAGTTGGAATGAGCAGTTCTTC.

The chain links TRBV9 to TRBJ2-2, with 10 bases identical to TRBD2. The CDR3 is made up of 18 amino acids. From germline, CDR1 is SGDLS and CDR2 YYNGEE. Trimming took 0 bases from V and 2 from J; bases not matched to a gene: 7. CDR3 bases: TGTGCCAGCAGCGTAGGCGAAGCGGGAGGGTCCAACACCGGGGAGCTGTTTTTT. Translated: CASSVGEAGGSNTGELFF.

CDR3 nucleotides: TGTGCCAGCTCACTCGGCTCAGACACCTACGAGCAGTACTTC. It codes for CASSLGSDTYEQYF. The rearrangement links TRBV18 to TRBJ2-7, with D unclear. CDR3 length equals 14 residues. Between the trimmed V and J ends, which lost 4 bases and 2 bases, there was a span of 12 bases. CDR1 is KGHSH, CDR2 LQKENI, per germline.